These T cell receptor beta chains were read from a single sample in a study of early T cells in non-severe SARS-CoV-2 infection. A single record per CDR3 protein comes from TCRdb applying MiXCR to the 5' RACE reads. The sample yields tens of thousands of distinct CDR3 sequences, roughly 15% seen once. The material was whole blood, obtained at baseline. The receptors come from an adult who was a healthcare worker with PCR-confirmed SARS-CoV-2 infection or an uninfected control (not recorded which). The CDR3 runs from the conserved cysteine through the conserved F or W. Each record gives: V gene, clone size, D gene, J gene, CDR3 DNA, CDR3 protein. D genes are given only for firm matches. Not every row has a clone size; where given, it reads once, few, many or a size class.

v_call: TRBV11-1
clone_size: few
d_call: TRBD2
j_call: TRBJ2-3
cdr3_nt: TGTGCCAGCAGCCCCGGGACTAGCGGGAGGGACAAGTATTTT
cdr3_aa: CASSPGTSGRDKYF

v_call: TRBV7-6
clone_size: few
d_call: TRBD2
j_call: TRBJ2-5
cdr3_nt: TGTGCCAGCAGCTCCTCCGGACTAGCCCTCCAAGAGACCCAGTACTTC
cdr3_aa: CASSSSGLALQETQYF

v_call: TRBV12-3/TRBV12-4
clone_size: -
d_call: -
j_call: TRBJ1-2
cdr3_nt: TGTGCCAGCAGGCCCCCGGCAGGGAGCTACACCTTC
cdr3_aa: CASRPPAGSYTF

v_call: TRBV28
clone_size: few
d_call: -
j_call: TRBJ2-3
cdr3_nt: TGTGCCAGCAGATCGACAGGCTCTCTAGATACGCAGTATTTT
cdr3_aa: CASRSTGSLDTQYF

v_call: TRBV14
clone_size: many
d_call: -
j_call: TRBJ1-6
cdr3_nt: TGTGCCAGCAGCCAAGAAACCGGCTGGAATTATAATTCACCCCTCCACTTT
cdr3_aa: CASSQETGWNYNSPLHF

v_call: TRBV15
clone_size: -
d_call: TRBD2
j_call: TRBJ2-3
cdr3_nt: TGTGCCACCAGCAGAGCAAGCGGGGTCACAGATACGCAGTATTTT
cdr3_aa: CATSRASGVTDTQYF

v_call: TRBV3-1
clone_size: -
d_call: TRBD2
j_call: TRBJ2-5
cdr3_nt: TGTGCCAGCAGCCAGGTAGCGGGAATAAGGGAGACCCAGTACTTC
cdr3_aa: CASSQVAGIRETQYF

v_call: TRBV3-1
clone_size: few
d_call: -
j_call: TRBJ2-5
cdr3_nt: TGTGCCAGCAGCCAAGACCGCGGGACCCAGTACTTC
cdr3_aa: CASSQDRGTQYF

v_call: TRBV7-3
clone_size: few
d_call: TRBD2
j_call: TRBJ2-5
cdr3_nt: TGTGCCAGCAGTCCCGATATAGGGCTAGCGGTACAAGAGACCCAGTACTTC
cdr3_aa: CASSPDIGLAVQETQYF

v_call: TRBV12-3/TRBV12-4
clone_size: few
d_call: -
j_call: TRBJ2-1
cdr3_nt: TGTGCCAGCACCAACCGGGACACCCCCAGTGAGCAGTTCTTC
cdr3_aa: CASTNRDTPSEQFF

v_call: TRBV6-6
clone_size: -
d_call: -
j_call: TRBJ2-6
cdr3_nt: TGTGCCAGCAGTTCCCCTAGCTCTGGGGCCAACGTCCTGACTTTC
cdr3_aa: CASSSPSSGANVLTF

v_call: TRBV12-3/TRBV12-4
clone_size: many
d_call: -
j_call: TRBJ2-7
cdr3_nt: TGTGCCAGCAGTTTCCGACAGGTGGGTCCCTACGAGCAGTACTTC
cdr3_aa: CASSFRQVGPYEQYF

v_call: TRBV6-6
clone_size: -
d_call: TRBD1
j_call: TRBJ2-1
cdr3_nt: TGTGCCAGCAGTTACGGCCGGACAGGGAAAGGGATAGCCTACAATGAGCAGTTCTTC
cdr3_aa: CASSYGRTGKGIAYNEQFF

v_call: TRBV5-1
clone_size: many
d_call: -
j_call: TRBJ2-5
cdr3_nt: TGCGCCAGCAGCCCTACTCCACCGACAGCGTCCCAAGAGACCCAGTACTTC
cdr3_aa: CASSPTPPTASQETQYF

v_call: TRBV19
clone_size: -
d_call: -
j_call: TRBJ1-2
cdr3_nt: TGTGCCAGTAGTATGTTTGGGGGAAACTATGGCTACACCTTC
cdr3_aa: CASSMFGGNYGYTF

v_call: TRBV24-1
clone_size: -
d_call: TRBD1
j_call: TRBJ2-1
cdr3_nt: TGTGCCACCAGTGATTTGCAGCGCCCGGACAGGGCCCACAATGAGCAGTTCTTC
cdr3_aa: CATSDLQRPDRAHNEQFF

v_call: TRBV7-9
clone_size: many
d_call: TRBD1
j_call: TRBJ1-2
cdr3_nt: TGTGCCAGCAGCCCCGGACAGGGGGAAAACTATGGCTACACCTTC
cdr3_aa: CASSPGQGENYGYTF